This TCR beta chain was sequenced in a study of shared clonotypes between healthy human individuals (dated by TCRdb to about 2020). For context, the study as a whole: The cohort included a few men and a couple of women between 18 and 49 years of age. Libraries were prepared and TCR repertoires were sequenced by different laboratories using diverse techniques, in order to increase sequencing depth and limit assay-specific biases. Blood TCR repertoires of five healthy adults were deeply sequenced to estimate repertoire size and the extent of clonotype sharing between individuals. Leukapheresis yielded between about 0.9 and 9.5 billion PBMCs per donor. For each donor, CD4 naive and CD4 memory were each given three plates, CD8 naive was given two plates, and CD8 memory was given one plate.

Using the deep immunoSEQ assay, TCR CDR3 regions were amplified from genomic DNA by multiplex PCR. For each cell subset, the extracted genomic DNA was distributed evenly across all wells of several immunoSEQ 96-well plates, and each plate served as one replicate. For sorted subsets, each replicate PCR was loaded with 200 ng genomic DNA, equivalent to 32,000 or so T cell genomes. The purified libraries were quantified using a Qubit 3.0 fluorometer, sized with a Bioanalyzer 2100, and then quantified again using the KAPA Library Quantification kit. A separate single-read 150-cycle Illumina NextSeq 550 flow cell was used to sequence each immunoSEQ 96-well plate. The authors' analysis ran thus. The immunoSEQ output contained only junctional sequences without quality scores, so filtering could not match that applied to full-length reads. To assign V/J genes and CDR3, sequences were annotated against IMGT germline references using PyIR, a Python wrapper for IgBLAST v1.9. Reads with weak V/J assignments (E-value above 1e-6), missing CDR3, stop codons, out-of-frame junctions, or ambiguous translated residues were removed. V3J clonotypes were defined as sequences sharing an identical inferred V gene, J gene, and CDR3 amino acid sequence. To compute the percentage overlap between repertoires, the number of shared unique clonotypes was divided by the size of the smaller repertoire. RTK rarefaction, the Chao1 estimator, and Recon v2.1 estimates of unobserved clonotypes were used to assess repertoire richness. Generation probabilities for all TCRbeta clonotypes obtained by the gDNA method from four donors were computed using OLGA. Sourced from immuneACCESS, this table was stored by TCRdb with only in-frame sequences that have V and J called. A share of the clones is absent; for the studies checked, an unresolved V gene accounts for under half, and the remainder has no known explanation. That table supplies the V and J calls and clone size; D and trimming were determined from the DNA. This sample comprises 2.3 million or so clones, more than 85% of them detected only once. 0.39% of the sample is held by the ten biggest clonotypes.

The donors were healthy, HIV-negative adults with no recently reported acute infections or vaccinations. Every donor was a Caucasian adult living in Nashville, Tennessee, USA. CD4+ T cells were enriched by magnetic negative selection; naive cells were then positively selected on CD45RA, and the negative fraction formed the memory subset. After blood collection by leukapheresis, PBMCs were isolated using Ficoll-Histopaque density gradient centrifugation and then cryopreserved in the vapor phase of liquid nitrogen. Analytical flow cytometry was used to check the purity and quantity of each magnetically sorted T cell population. Genomic DNA was isolated from every sorted fraction and measured by UV absorbance on a Nanodrop 2000c. As to this clone: Its antigen is still unknown. Base qualities were left out, and no much larger clone turns up one base away.

Results and caveats for the whole study, not just this receptor: Sampling was restricted to blood, and TCR repertoires in tissues likely differ from the TCR repertoires found in blood. Compared with non-shared clonotypes, the clonotypes found in all four sorted-subset donors had higher generation probabilities. Naive subsets generally had larger estimated clonotype richness than memory subsets. Across a few donors, approximately 5% of naive CD4, roughly 3.8% of naive CD8, around 2.5% of memory CD4, and about 0.4% of memory CD8 clonotypes were shared. The genetic and exposure-history diversity represented was limited by the small number of donors. Even with the large sequencing depth, rarefaction of the sorted-subset datasets indicated that sequencing was incomplete. Pairwise subsampling indicated that sequencing depth was expected to affect the degree of clonotype sharing among donors.

V loses 5 bases, J loses 3 bases, and the germline ends lie 14 bases apart. As encoded in the germline V gene, CDR1 is MDHEN while CDR2 is SYDVKM. The CDR3 numbers 14 residues from cysteine through phenylalanine. Just CDR3 DNA is preserved here, 42 bases in frame from base 1. The sample consisted of naive CD4+ T cells from PBMCs. Sample cell subset or site, as interpreted from the label and publication: CD45RA+ positively selected. The source is a man between 18 and 29 years old in good health. Some clones in this sample may be carry-over from other donors' samples. The rearrangement joined TRBV28 to TRBJ2-7; a tentative D match to TRBD2 spans 5 bases. The encoded CDR3 is CASSRTRRLYEQYF. DNA sequence: TGTGCCAGCAGTCGGACTCGCCGACTCTACGAGCAGTACTTC.